This T cell receptor beta chain stems from a study of blood T cell repertoires in COVID-19. Study-wide context: The United States, Italy and Spain were the sources of the acute and convalescent COVID-19 samples. Sample material is recorded as cDNA or gDNA derived from T cells, B-cell-depleted T cells, or PBMCs.

Repertoires were generated with immunoSEQ multiplex PCR, while TCRdb's copy carries only in-frame clones and drops some. The sample includes a few hundred thousand clones, roughly 90% of them seen just once. Allocation to cohorts depended on clinical history reported by the participants. In Cohort 3, a recovered donor had either two negative PCRs, clearance, or symptom resolution. The sample was PBMCs or T cells enriched from blood (not recorded which). This TCR derives from a woman aged 40 to 50 who had recovered from COVID-19.

The CDR3 protein is CASSLGVPQTYNSPLHF. For the CDR3, the DNA is TGCGCCAGCAGCTTGGGTGTGCCTCAAACTTATAATTCACCCCTCCACTTT. This rearrangement joins TRBV5-1 to TRBJ1-6; the D is unclear. Germline assignment: CDR1 SGHRS and CDR2 YFSETQ. The CDR3 has 17 amino acids. Deletions cut 0 bases from V and 4 bases from J, with 14 bases between.